The 28 T cell receptor beta chains given below trace back to one sample, sequenced in a study of blood T cell repertoires in COVID-19 (dated by TCRdb to 2018 to 2021). Libraries were prepared through the immunoSEQ multiplex PCR assay. As stored in TCRdb, this immuneACCESS dataset retains in-frame rearrangements with V and J assigned. A fraction of the clones does not appear; measured against another copy, unresolved V genes explain less than half of the discrepancy, and the remainder lacks a known reason. The sample data list a few hundred thousand clones, and roughly 85% of these were observed just once. In total, the top ten clones hold about 4.3% of the sample. Sequences were obtained from peripheral blood. The receptors here all came from a man between 60 and 70 years old who had recovered from COVID-19.

The chain couples TRBV2 to TRBJ2-5, with 14 bases aligning to TRBD2. This CDR3 spans 17 amino acids. Germline lookup yields CDR1 SNHLY and CDR2 FYNNEI. V shed 4 bases, J shed 2 bases, and the junction held 6 bases outside the gene matches. This CDR3 is CASSARTSGGPQETQYF. The CDR3 coding sequence is TGTGCCAGCAGTGCCAGGACTAGCGGGGGGCCTCAAGAGACCCAGTACTTC.

The V gene is TRBV19, the J gene TRBJ2-1, with a tentative D call TRBD2 (5 bases). The CDR3 spans 13 residues. Per germline, CDR1 LNHDA and CDR2 SQIVND (reference sequence). V gave up 5 bases and J gave up 12 bases, with 17 bases separating them. This chain's CDR3 is CASSGIGKVVQFF. CDR3 sequence (DNA): TGTGCCAGTAGTGGGATCGGGAAGGTCGTGCAGTTCTTC.

The J gene is TRBJ2-7, the V gene TRBV27; 11 bases align to TRBD1. The CDR3 spans 15 residues. V gave up 4 bases and J gave up 3 bases; unmatched junction bases: 5. In germline, CDR1 is MNHEY, CDR2 SMNVEV (reference sequence). Written as DNA, the CDR3 is TGTGCCAGCAGTTCACCGGGACAGGGGGGCTACGAGCAGTACTTC. Translated: CASSSPGQGGYEQYF.

The rearrangement links TRBV5-1 to TRBJ1-1; D uncertain. The CDR3 contains 15 residues. CDR1 is SGHRS, CDR2 YFSETQ, per germline. The V and J ends lost 0 bases and 10 bases respectively, with 19 bases between them. CDR3 in DNA: TGCGCCAGCAGCTTGGACCCGACCGGGATGATGCTAGCTTTCTTT. It encodes CASSLDPTGMMLAFF.

The V call is TRBV9, the J call TRBJ2-2; tentative D call: TRBD1 (6 bases). V lost 6 bases to trimming and J lost 6 bases, with 15 bases between them. Germline V lookup: CDR1 SGDLS, CDR2 YYNGEE. The CDR3 loop spans 14 amino acids. The CDR3 DNA follows: TGTGCCAGCACCCTAAACAGGGACCCCGGGGAGCTGTTTTTT. This encodes CASTLNRDPGELFF.

The V and J genes are TRBV5-1 and TRBJ2-3; TRBD2 agrees at 11 bases. J lost 0 bases, V lost 0 bases, and 6 bases had no gene match. The CDR3 consists of 18 residues. Germline assignment: CDR1 SGHRS and CDR2 YFSETQ. DNA of the CDR3: TGCGCCAGCAGCTTGGGGCTAGCGGGAGGACCTAGCACAGATACGCAGTATTTT. Protein sequence: CASSLGLAGGPSTDTQYF.

The rearrangement uses TRBV5-5 and TRBJ1-1; D uncertain. From germline, CDR1 is SGHKS and CDR2 YYEKEE (reference sequence). With 4 bases removed from V and 0 bases from J, the gap between germline ends came to 7 bases. The CDR3 spans 13 residues. The chain's CDR3 is CASSPLLNTEAFF. The CDR3 DNA reads as TGTGCCAGCAGCCCCTTATTGAACACTGAAGCTTTCTTT.

The chain uses TRBV2 and TRBJ1-2, with D perhaps matching TRBD1 (6 bases). Germline V gives CDR1 SNHLY, CDR2 FYNNEI. This CDR3 is 15 amino acids long. Trimming shortened V by 6 bases and J by 2 bases, and 16 bases separated the two germline ends. CDR3 in DNA: TGTGCCAGCAGGCCCAGGACAGTTGACAACTATGGCTACACCTTC. Translating gives CASRPRTVDNYGYTF.

V gene TRBV4-2 combines with J gene TRBJ2-1; TRBD2 aligns across 7 bases. V lost 1 base, J lost 10 bases, and 7 bases stayed unmatched. The germline gives CDR1 LGHNA, CDR2 YNFKEQ. The CDR3 totals 14 residues. CDR3 in amino acids: CASSQGAGAEEQFF. The DNA of the CDR3 is TGTGCCAGCAGCCAAGGCGCGGGAGCTGAAGAGCAGTTCTTC.

This chain connects TRBV24-1 to TRBJ2-3; 9 bases agree with TRBD1. J was trimmed by 0 bases and V by 9 bases; bases with no gene match: 15. The CDR3 length is 18 residues. CDR1 and CDR2 (germline): KGHDR, SFDVKD. The CDR3 loop reads CATPTGGPNGTSTDTQYF. The CDR3 coding sequence is TGTGCCACCCCTACAGGGGGCCCTAACGGGACTAGCACAGATACGCAGTATTTT.

The rearrangement links TRBV5-4 to TRBJ2-5; D is undetermined. Germline-derived CDR1 and CDR2 are SGHNT and YYREEE (reference sequence). The CDR3 is made up of 15 amino acids. V was pared by 3 bases and J by 5 bases, with 17 bases between. In DNA form, the CDR3 reads TGTGCCAGCAGCTCAACCTCCTCACCAGTGGAGACCCAGTACTTC. This translates into CASSSTSSPVETQYF.

This chain connects TRBV19 to TRBJ1-5, with 10 positions matching TRBD1. From germline, CDR1 is LNHDA and CDR2 SQIVND (reference sequence). The CDR3 runs to 17 residues. J was trimmed by 0 bases and V by 5 bases; bases with no gene match: 7. CDR3 coding DNA: TGTGCCAGTAGTGTCCGGACAGGGGGTTCTAGCAATCAGCCCCAGCATTTT. The encoded protein is CASSVRTGGSSNQPQHF.

The chain recombines TRBV7-9 with TRBJ2-4, with D possibly TRBD1 on 5 matching bases. V was clipped by 1 base and J by 6 bases, with 13 bases between them. CDR3 length equals 15 residues. The germline CDR1 and CDR2 sequences are SEHNR and FQNEAQ (reference sequence). In nucleotides, the CDR3 is TGTGCCAGCAGCTTAGGGGGCGTCCGGGTAAACATTCAGTACTTC. Translated: CASSLGGVRVNIQYF.

This clone came up once. V usage is TRBV5-6 and J usage is TRBJ2-7; 8 bases are shared with TRBD2. The CDR3 runs 16 residues. V lost 1 base, J lost 0 bases, and 6 bases stayed unmatched. Germline CDR1 reads SGHDT; CDR2 reads YYEEEE. DNA of the CDR3: TGTGCCAGCAGCTTGTTCAGCGGGGGAGCCTCCTACGAGCAGTACTTC. Protein sequence: CASSLFSGGASYEQYF.

The genes are TRBV5-8 and TRBJ2-5; 9 bases are shared with TRBD2. The CDR3 loop spans 16 amino acids. The V and J ends lost 1 base and 5 bases, in that order; junction bases with no gene match: 9. The V gene's germline CDR1 is SGHTS and CDR2 YDEGEE. The DNA of the CDR3 is TGTGCCAGCAGCTTGTTTCTAGCGGGGACTGGGGAGACCCAGTACTTC. Residues: CASSLFLAGTGETQYF.

V gene TRBV6-5 combines with J gene TRBJ2-3; D not certain. The V end lost 6 bases, the J end lost 1 base, and 5 bases lay between the germline ends. The CDR3 is 12 residues long. CDR1 is MNHEY, CDR2 SVGAGI, per germline. Here the CDR3 DNA reads TGTGCCAGCAGGCAGGGCACAGATACGCAGTATTTT. This gives the protein CASRQGTDTQYF.

J is TRBJ1-2 and V is TRBV9; a possible D gene is TRBD1 (5 bases). V lost 4 bases and J lost 4, with 11 bases in between. The length of the CDR3 is 13 residues. Germline assignment: CDR1 SGDLS and CDR2 YYNGEE. The CDR3 nucleotides read TGTGCCAGCAGCCCCTCTGGGGCCTATGGCTACACCTTC. Amino acid sequence: CASSPSGAYGYTF.

This clone came up once. This chain links TRBV19 with TRBJ1-4, with TRBD1 as a possible D gene (5 bases). The CDR3 consists of 18 residues. Germline-derived CDR1 and CDR2 are LNHDA and SQIVND (reference sequence). Trimming stripped 7 bases from V and 1 base from J, with 22 bases between. CDR3 loop: CASTKHSTRVQTNEKLFF. As DNA, the CDR3 is TGTGCCAGTACCAAGCACAGTACCAGGGTCCAAACTAATGAAAAACTGTTTTTT.

This chain connects TRBV5-1 to TRBJ1-1, with 9 bases identical to TRBD1. CDR3 size: 14 residues. With V trimmed by 4 bases and J by 5 bases, 6 bases remained unmatched. CDR1 is SGHRS, CDR2 YFSETQ, per germline. The CDR3 DNA sequence: TGCGCCAGCAGCCCTGGGACAGGGTTAACTGAAGCTTTCTTT. This encodes CASSPGTGLTEAFF.

The chain combines TRBV3-1 (or the pseudogene TRBV3-2) with TRBJ2-2; 10 positions match TRBD2. CDR3 size: 17 residues. With V trimmed by 4 bases and J by 0 bases, 5 bases remained unmatched. Looked up from germline, CDR1 is LGHDT and CDR2 is YNNKEL (reference sequence). CDR3 sequence: CASSLLAGGPNTGELFF. In nucleotides, the CDR3 is TGTGCCAGCAGCCTCTTAGCGGGAGGACCGAACACCGGGGAGCTGTTTTTT.

The chain recombines TRBV18 with TRBJ1-1; 8 bases map to TRBD1. Looked up from germline, CDR1 is KGHSH and CDR2 is LQKENI. CDR3 length equals 13 residues. Trimming cost V 2 bases and J 8 bases; bases outside gene matches: 4. CDR3 DNA sequence: TGTGCCAGCTCACCAACAGGGGGTGGGGAAGCTTTCTTT. This encodes CASSPTGGGEAFF.

This rearrangement joins TRBV12-3 or TRBV12-4 to TRBJ1-5; 10 nucleotides line up with TRBD1. This CDR3 is built from 13 residues. Trimming at V came to 6 bases and at J to 6 bases, leaving 2 bases not matched to a gene. CDR3: CASRGTGVQPQHF. The CDR3 DNA is TGTGCCAGCAGGGGGACAGGGGTTCAGCCCCAGCATTTT.

This clone occurred a few times. The V gene is TRBV12-5, the J gene TRBJ2-2; a weak D match, TRBD1 (5 bases). Germline V gene data show CDR1 as LGHNT and CDR2 as FRNRAP. Trimming pared 1 base from V and 1 base from J, leaving 7 bases between. This CDR3 region has 15 residues. The CDR3 is CASGLAGLNTGELFF. Written as DNA, the CDR3 is TGTGCTAGTGGTTTGGCAGGGTTGAACACCGGGGAGCTGTTTTTT.

The V and J genes are TRBV7-8 and TRBJ1-1; 7 bases line up with TRBD1. The length of the CDR3 is 13 residues. V trimming: 6 bases; J trimming: 4 bases; junction bases outside the gene matches: 5. Per germline, CDR1 SGHVS and CDR2 FQNEAQ. Here the CDR3 reads CASRPTGITEAFF. CDR3 sequence (DNA): TGTGCCAGCAGACCGACAGGGATCACTGAAGCTTTCTTT. The full variable domain, completed using reference TRBV7-8 and TRBJ1-1, is GAGVSQSPRYKVAKRGQDVALRCDPISGHVSLFWYQQALGQGPEFLTYFQNEAQLDKSGLPSDRFFAERPEGSVSTLKIQRTQQEDSAVYLCASRPTGITEAFFGQGTRLTVV.

The rearrangement uses TRBV3-1 (or the pseudogene TRBV3-2) and TRBJ2-1; D is ambiguous. Germline loops: CDR1 LGHDT, CDR2 YNNKEL (reference sequence). V was trimmed by 0 bases and J by 6 bases, leaving 12 bases between them. The CDR3 loop spans 15 amino acids. CDR3 DNA sequence: TGTGCCAGCAGCCAAGATGGCCACCCCGCCAATGAGCAGTTCTTC. This codes for CASSQDGHPANEQFF.

This clone was seen repeatedly, ten times or more. Other DNA sequences in this sample translate to the same CDR3. The V call is TRBV9, the J call TRBJ2-5, with D maybe TRBD1 (6 bases). V was pared by 0 bases and J by 4 bases, with 10 bases between. The germline V gene encodes CDR1 SGDLS and CDR2 YYNGEE. This CDR3 comprises 14 residues. CDR3 loop: CASSVGQGRETQYF. DNA for the CDR3: TGTGCCAGCAGCGTAGGTCAGGGGAGAGAGACCCAGTACTTC.

The J gene is TRBJ2-3, the V gene TRBV10-2, with 7 bases lining up with TRBD1. CDR1 is WSHSY and CDR2 is SAAADI in the germline V gene. The CDR3 length is 14 residues. V shed 6 bases and J 6 bases; nucleotides not matched to a gene: 9. This CDR3 reads CASRKTGNQDTQYF. CDR3 nucleotide sequence: TGCGCCAGCAGAAAGACAGGGAATCAGGATACGCAGTATTTT.

This clone has more than one count but fewer than ten. This chain links TRBV6-1 with TRBJ1-1, with D hard to call. CDR3 length: 14 residues. Per germline, CDR1 MNHNS and CDR2 SASEGT. The V end was cut by 1 base, the J end by 5 bases, with 11 bases between. CDR3 amino acids: CASSEVEVWTEAFF. In DNA, the CDR3 is TGTGCCAGCAGTGAAGTAGAGGTTTGGACTGAAGCTTTCTTT.